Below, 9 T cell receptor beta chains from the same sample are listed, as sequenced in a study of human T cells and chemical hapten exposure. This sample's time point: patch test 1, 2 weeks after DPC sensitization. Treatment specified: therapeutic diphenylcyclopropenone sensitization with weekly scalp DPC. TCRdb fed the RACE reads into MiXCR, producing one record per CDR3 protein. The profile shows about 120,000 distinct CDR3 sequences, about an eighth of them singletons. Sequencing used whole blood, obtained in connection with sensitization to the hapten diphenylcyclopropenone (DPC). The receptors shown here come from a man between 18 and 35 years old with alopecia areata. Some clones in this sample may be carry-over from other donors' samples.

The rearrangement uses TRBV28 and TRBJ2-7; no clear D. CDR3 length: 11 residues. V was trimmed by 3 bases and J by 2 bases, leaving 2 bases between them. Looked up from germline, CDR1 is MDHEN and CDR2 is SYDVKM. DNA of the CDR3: TGTGCCAGCAGTTTTACCTACGAGCAGTACTTC. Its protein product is CASSFTYEQYF.

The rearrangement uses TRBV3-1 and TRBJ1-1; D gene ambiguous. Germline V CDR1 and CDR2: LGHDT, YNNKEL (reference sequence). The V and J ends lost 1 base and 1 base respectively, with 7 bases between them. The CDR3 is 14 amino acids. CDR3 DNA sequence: TGTGCCAGCAGCCAAGGAAGACAGAACACTGAAGCTTTCTTT. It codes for CASSQGRQNTEAFF.

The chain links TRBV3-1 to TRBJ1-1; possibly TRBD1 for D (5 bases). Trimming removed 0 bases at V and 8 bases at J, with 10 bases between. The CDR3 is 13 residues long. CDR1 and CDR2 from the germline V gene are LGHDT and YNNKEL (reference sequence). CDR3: CASSQDWGQEAFF. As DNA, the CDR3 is TGTGCCAGCAGCCAAGATTGGGGCCAAGAAGCTTTCTTT.

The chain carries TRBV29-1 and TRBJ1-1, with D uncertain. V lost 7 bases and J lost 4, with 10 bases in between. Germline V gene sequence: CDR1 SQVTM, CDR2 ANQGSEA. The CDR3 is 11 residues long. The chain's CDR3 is CSGEGATEAFF. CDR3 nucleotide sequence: TGCAGCGGGGAGGGCGCCACTGAAGCTTTCTTT.

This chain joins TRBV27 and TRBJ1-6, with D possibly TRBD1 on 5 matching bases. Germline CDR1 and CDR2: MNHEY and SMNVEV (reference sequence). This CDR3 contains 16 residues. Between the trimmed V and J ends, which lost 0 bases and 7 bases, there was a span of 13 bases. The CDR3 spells CASSLSVPGRNSPLHF. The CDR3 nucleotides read TGTGCCAGCAGTTTATCGGTCCCAGGGAGGAATTCACCCCTCCACTTT.

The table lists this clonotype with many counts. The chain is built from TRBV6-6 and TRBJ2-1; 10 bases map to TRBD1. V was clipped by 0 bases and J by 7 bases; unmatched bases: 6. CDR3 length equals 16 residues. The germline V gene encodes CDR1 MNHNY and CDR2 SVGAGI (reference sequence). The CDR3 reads CASSYSRDRGLNEQFF. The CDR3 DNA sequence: TGTGCCAGCAGTTACTCCCGGGACAGGGGATTGAATGAGCAGTTCTTC.

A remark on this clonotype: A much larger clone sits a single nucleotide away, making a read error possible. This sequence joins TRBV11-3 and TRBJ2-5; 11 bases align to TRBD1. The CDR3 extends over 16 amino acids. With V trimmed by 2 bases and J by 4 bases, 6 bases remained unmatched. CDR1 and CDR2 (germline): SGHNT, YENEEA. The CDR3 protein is CASSLRTGGAGETQYF. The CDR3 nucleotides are TGTGCCAGCAGCTTACGGACAGGGGGCGCGGGAGAGACCCAGTACTTC. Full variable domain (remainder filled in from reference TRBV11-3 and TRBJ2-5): EAGVVQSPRYKIIEKKQPVAFWCNPISGHNTLYWYLQNLGQGPELLIRYENEEAVDDSQLPKDRFSAERLKGVDSTLKIQPAELGDSAVYLCASSLRTGGAGETQYFGPGTRLLVL.

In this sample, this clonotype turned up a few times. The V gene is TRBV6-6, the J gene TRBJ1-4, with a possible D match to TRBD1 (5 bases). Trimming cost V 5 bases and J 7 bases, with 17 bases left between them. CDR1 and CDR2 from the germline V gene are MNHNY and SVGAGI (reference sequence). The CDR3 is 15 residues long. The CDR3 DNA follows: TGTGCCAGCAGTCATTCTGGGGCGGGCGCTGAAAAACTGTTTTTT. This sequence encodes CASSHSGAGAEKLFF.

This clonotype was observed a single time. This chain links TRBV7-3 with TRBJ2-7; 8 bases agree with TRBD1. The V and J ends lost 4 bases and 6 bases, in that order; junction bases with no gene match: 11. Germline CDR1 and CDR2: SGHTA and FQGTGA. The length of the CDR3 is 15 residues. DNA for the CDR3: TGTGCCAGCAGCTCTACCCCGCAGGGGGCTGCCGAGCAGTACGTC. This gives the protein CASSSTPQGAAEQYV.